The TCR beta chain described here comes from a study of CD8 T cells in ankylosing spondylitis. This clonotype is a singleton in its sample. CDR3 size: 15 residues. Looked up from germline, CDR1 is DFQATT and CDR2 is SNEGSKA (reference sequence). Germline trimming cut 4 bases from V and 7 bases from J; bases unmatched to any gene: 10. TCR beta libraries were made by quantitative 5'-RACE with molecular barcodes. TCRdb used MiXCR to reprocess the 5' RACE reads, holding one entry per CDR3 protein. The sample shows fewer than 40,000 distinct CDR3 sequences, roughly 29% of them seen only once. The sequence was obtained from a male donor with ankylosing spondylitis. This rearrangement joins TRBV20-1 to TRBJ2-1, with 10 bases matching TRBD1. Specimen: synovial fluid, either unsorted or a sorted T cell fraction (not recorded which). This chain's CDR3 is CSAKTGTGAVNEQFF. The CDR3 coding sequence is TGCAGTGCTAAAACGGGGACAGGGGCGGTGAATGAGCAGTTCTTC.